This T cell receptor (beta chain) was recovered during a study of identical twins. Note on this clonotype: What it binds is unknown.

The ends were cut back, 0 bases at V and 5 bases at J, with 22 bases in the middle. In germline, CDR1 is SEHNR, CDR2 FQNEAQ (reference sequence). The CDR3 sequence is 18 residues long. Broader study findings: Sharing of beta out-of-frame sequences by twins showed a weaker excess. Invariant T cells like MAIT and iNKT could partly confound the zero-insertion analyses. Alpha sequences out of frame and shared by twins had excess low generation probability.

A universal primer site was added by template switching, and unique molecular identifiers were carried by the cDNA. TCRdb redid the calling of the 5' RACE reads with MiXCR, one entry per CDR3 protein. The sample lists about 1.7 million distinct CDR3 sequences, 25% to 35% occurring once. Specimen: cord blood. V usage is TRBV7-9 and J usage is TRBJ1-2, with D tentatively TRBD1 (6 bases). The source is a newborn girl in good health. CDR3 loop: CASSLASAAGAVGYGYTF. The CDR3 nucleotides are TGTGCCAGCAGCTTAGCTTCGGCGGCAGGGGCCGTGGGGTATGGCTACACCTTC.